The 16 T cell receptor beta chains below all came from one sample that was sequenced in a study of blood T cell repertoires in COVID-19. Only in-frame clones appear in the TCRdb table, and some are missing; sequencing was by immunoSEQ multiplex PCR. Seen here are about 170,000 clones, around 81% observed once, and the top ten hold roughly 11%. Sequenced input: peripheral blood. These receptors all stem from a man between 65 and 85 years old with active or convalescent COVID-19.

This chain uses TRBV30 with TRBJ2-2; D gene uncertain. Between the trimmed V and J ends, which lost 2 bases and 5 bases, there was a span of 12 bases. Germline lookup yields CDR1 GTSNPN and CDR2 SVGIG (reference sequence). The CDR3 spans 14 residues. The CDR3 DNA sequence: TGTGCCTGGAGTCCTCAGGATATAACCGGGGAGCTGTTTTTT. This translates into CAWSPQDITGELFF.

CDR3 amino acids: CASSPTIEYGYTF. The CDR3 DNA reads as TGTGCCAGCTCACCCACGATCGAGTATGGCTACACCTTC. The V call is TRBV18, the J call TRBJ1-2; D is ambiguous. Germline lookup yields CDR1 KGHSH and CDR2 LQKENI. This CDR3 spans 13 amino acids. V lost 3 bases and J lost 5, with 10 bases in between.

The chain combines TRBV28 with TRBJ1-1, with 8 positions matching TRBD1. The CDR3 is 14 residues long. After removal of 4 bases from V and 1 base from J, the junction contained 2 bases not matched to a gene. Germline assignment: CDR1 MDHEN and CDR2 SYDVKM. In DNA form, the CDR3 reads TGTGCCAGCAGTTCAGACAGGGGGAACACTGAAGCTTTCTTT. Its protein is CASSSDRGNTEAFF.

The genes are TRBV13 and TRBJ2-1; the D is unclear. V lost 5 bases and J lost 9, with 14 bases in between. The CDR3 runs 13 residues. Germline V lookup: CDR1 PRHDT, CDR2 FYEKMQ (reference sequence). CDR3: CASSPASASEQFF. The CDR3 nucleotides read TGTGCCAGCAGCCCCGCCTCTGCGAGTGAGCAGTTCTTC.

The chain recombines TRBV7-3 with TRBJ2-3; 7 nucleotides agree with TRBD1. V trimming: 1 base; J trimming: 2 bases; junction bases outside the gene matches: 6. Germline CDR1 SGHTA, CDR2 FQGTGA. CDR3 size: 16 residues. The CDR3 DNA is TGTGCCAGCAGCTTAAAGGGGGCGGGCTTCACAGATACGCAGTATTTT. This codes for CASSLKGAGFTDTQYF.

This rearrangement joins TRBV19 to TRBJ1-5; 8 bases map to TRBD1. The V segment lost 8 bases and the J segment 3 bases; nucleotides outside the gene matches: 9. The germline gives CDR1 LNHDA, CDR2 SQIVND (reference sequence). This CDR3 contains 15 residues. CDR3 amino acids: CASWEGQVLNQPQHF. In DNA form, the CDR3 reads TGTGCCAGTTGGGAGGGACAGGTCCTCAATCAGCCCCAGCATTTT.

This rearrangement joins TRBV4-3 to TRBJ2-7; 8 positions agree with TRBD1. V trimming: 0 bases; J trimming: 4 bases; junction bases outside the gene matches: 8. CDR1 and CDR2 (germline): LGHNA, YSLEER. The CDR3 is made up of 16 amino acids. CDR3 region: CASSQEVGQGAYEQYF. Written as DNA, the CDR3 is TGCGCCAGCAGCCAAGAAGTTGGGCAGGGGGCTTACGAGCAGTACTTC.

The rearrangement uses TRBV18 and TRBJ2-3, with D perhaps TRBD1 (5 bases). V lost 6 bases and J 1 base, leaving 14 bases between the germline ends. From germline, CDR1 is KGHSH and CDR2 LQKENI. The CDR3 is 15 amino acids. The CDR3 DNA follows: TGTGCCAGCTCTCCATCAGGGATGGGCACAGATACGCAGTATTTT. Translated: CASSPSGMGTDTQYF.

This clone was found a few times. This rearrangement joins TRBV7-2 to TRBJ1-4; no firm D call. The CDR3 runs to 15 residues. V shed 1 base and J shed 4 bases, with 10 bases lying between them. CDR1 is SGHTA and CDR2 is FQGNSA in the germline V gene. CDR3 protein: CASSLVGTLNEKLFF. DNA for the CDR3: TGTGCCAGCAGCTTAGTGGGCACCCTTAATGAAAAACTGTTTTTT.

The gene calls are TRBV30 and TRBJ1-2; TRBD1 matches at 9 bases. This CDR3 has 14 amino acids. CDR1 is GTSNPN, CDR2 SVGIG, per germline (reference sequence). Losses at the gene ends were 0 bases for V and 7 bases for J; bases not matched to a gene: 6. CDR3 loop: CAWSVVQGASGYTF. Written as DNA, the CDR3 is TGTGCCTGGAGTGTAGTACAGGGGGCGTCTGGCTACACCTTC.

This clone was observed once. V is TRBV7-9 and J is TRBJ1-4; 8 bases agree with TRBD1. CDR1 and CDR2 (germline): SEHNR, FQNEAQ (reference sequence). Trimming cost V 5 bases and J 7 bases; bases outside gene matches: 6. The CDR3 is 14 residues long. This CDR3 reads CASSTTGASEKLFF. In nucleotides, the CDR3 is TGTGCCAGCAGCACGACAGGGGCCAGTGAAAAACTGTTTTTT.

Remarks on this clone: Distinct nucleotide sequences in the sample also encode this CDR3. V and J are TRBV5-1 and TRBJ1-1, with D perhaps matching TRBD1 (5 bases). From germline, CDR1 is SGHRS and CDR2 YFSETQ. This CDR3 is built from 13 residues. Trimming took off 4 bases at V and 4 bases at J, with 11 bases between the two ends. This chain's CDR3 is CASSLLGGTEAFF. The DNA for the CDR3 is TGCGCCAGCAGCCTTTTGGGGGGCACTGAAGCTTTCTTT.

V usage is TRBV19 and J usage is TRBJ1-2; maybe TRBD1 (5 bases). This CDR3 has 19 amino acids. Deletions cut 3 bases from V and 0 bases from J, with 23 bases between. Per the germline V gene, CDR1 is LNHDA and CDR2 is SQIVND (reference sequence). The CDR3 region has the DNA TGTGCCAGTAGTATTTATTTGGGGGGGTTCGTCTCGGCTAACTATGGCTACACCTTC. Translated, it gives CASSIYLGGFVSANYGYTF.

The rearrangement links TRBV14 to TRBJ2-7; unclear D gene. The CDR3 extends over 13 amino acids. Trimming shortened V by 4 bases and J by 0 bases, and 7 bases separated the two germline ends. The germline gives CDR1 SGHDN, CDR2 FVKESK. CDR3: CASSRASSYEQYF. The DNA for the CDR3 is TGTGCCAGCAGCCGGGCCAGCTCCTACGAGCAGTACTTC. Full variable domain (remainder filled in from reference TRBV14 and TRBJ2-7): EAGVTQFPSHSVIEKGQTVTLRCDPISGHDNLYWYRRVMGKEIKFLLHFVKESKQDESGMPNNRFLAERTGGTYSTLKVQPAELEDSGVYFCASSRASSYEQYFGPGTRLTVT.

The gene calls are TRBV5-1 and TRBJ1-3, with TRBD1 matching 8 bases. The V segment lost 3 bases and the J segment 0 bases; nucleotides outside the gene matches: 2. Per germline, CDR1 SGHRS and CDR2 YFSETQ. The CDR3 sequence is 15 residues long. CDR3 residues: CASSSGTGSGNTIYF. The DNA for the CDR3 is TGCGCCAGCAGCTCGGGGACAGGCTCTGGAAACACCATATATTTT.

The chain employs TRBV18 and TRBJ2-1; 7 nucleotides align to TRBD1. Germline lookup yields CDR1 KGHSH and CDR2 LQKENI. The CDR3 loop spans 18 amino acids. J gave up 9 bases and V 3 bases, and 20 bases lay outside the gene matches. The CDR3 loop reads CASSPSPFRQGREAEQFF. Written as DNA, the CDR3 is TGTGCCAGCTCACCGTCGCCGTTTAGACAGGGAAGAGAGGCTGAGCAGTTCTTC.